The present TCR beta chain was sequenced within a study of blood T cell repertoires in COVID-19. Across the study: Samples of COVID-19 (acute and convalescent) were obtained from the United States, Italy and Spain.

Profiling relied on immunoSEQ multiplex PCR, and the TCRdb table lists in-frame clones only, not all of them. The top ten clones hold approximately 2% of a sample with a few hundred thousand clones, just under 90% of them seen once. Germline values: CDR1 LGHDT, CDR2 YNNKEL (reference sequence). V lost 3 bases to trimming and J lost 10 bases; unmatched junction nucleotides: 5. CDR3 size: 14 residues. This sequence joins TRBV3-1 (or the pseudogene TRBV3-2) and TRBJ1-6; 8 positions agree with TRBD1. The source material was PBMCs or T cells enriched from blood (not recorded which). The source of this sequence is a woman in her fifties or sixties who had recovered from COVID-19. The CDR3 nucleotides are TGTGCCAGCAGCCAGACAGGGGAGTTCTCACCCCTCCACTTT. Its protein is CASSQTGEFSPLHF.